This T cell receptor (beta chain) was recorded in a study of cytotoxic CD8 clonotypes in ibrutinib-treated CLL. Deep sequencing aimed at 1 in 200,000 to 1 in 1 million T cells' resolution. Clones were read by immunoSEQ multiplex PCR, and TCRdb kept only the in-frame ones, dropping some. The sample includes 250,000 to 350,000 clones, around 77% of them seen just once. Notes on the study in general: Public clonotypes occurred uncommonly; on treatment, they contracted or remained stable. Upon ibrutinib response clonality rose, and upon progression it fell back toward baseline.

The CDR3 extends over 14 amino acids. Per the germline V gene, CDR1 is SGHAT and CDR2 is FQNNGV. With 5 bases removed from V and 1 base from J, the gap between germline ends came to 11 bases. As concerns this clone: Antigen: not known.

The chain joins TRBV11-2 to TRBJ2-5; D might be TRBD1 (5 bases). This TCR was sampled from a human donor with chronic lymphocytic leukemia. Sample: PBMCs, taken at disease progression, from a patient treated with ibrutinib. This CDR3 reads CASSRTGIQETQYF. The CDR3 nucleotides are TGTGCCAGCAGCCGCACAGGAATCCAAGAGACCCAGTACTTC.